Below, one TCR beta chain is given with its context. What it binds is unknown. The data derive from a study of T-cell memory formation after mild COVID-19. Study-wide points: The second-wave clones peaking on day 37 were not confirmed as SARS-CoV-2-specific. Pre-infection memory showed some responding clones, and this suggested that cross-reactive memory joined.

TCR alpha and TCR beta cDNA libraries with sample barcodes and UMIs came from 5'RACE using constant-segment primers. TCRdb recomputed calls from the 5' RACE reads with MiXCR, one row per CDR3 protein. The sample yields fewer than 700,000 distinct CDR3 sequences, more than 15% seen once. Germline CDR1 reads SGHKS; CDR2 reads YYEKEE (reference sequence). Between the trimmed V and J ends, which lost 4 bases and 8 bases, there was a span of 15 bases. The CDR3 has 13 residues. This clonotype was sampled from an adult woman who had mild COVID-19 (a few samples of this study predate the infection). Cell type and time point are not known. Sequenced sample: PBMCs or a T cell subset sorted from them (not recorded which). This chain uses TRBV5-5 with TRBJ1-1, with TRBD1 as a possible D gene (6 bases). The CDR3 here is CASSLGTQGEAFF. The DNA for the CDR3 is TGTGCCAGCAGCCTGGGAACACAGGGAGAAGCTTTCTTT.